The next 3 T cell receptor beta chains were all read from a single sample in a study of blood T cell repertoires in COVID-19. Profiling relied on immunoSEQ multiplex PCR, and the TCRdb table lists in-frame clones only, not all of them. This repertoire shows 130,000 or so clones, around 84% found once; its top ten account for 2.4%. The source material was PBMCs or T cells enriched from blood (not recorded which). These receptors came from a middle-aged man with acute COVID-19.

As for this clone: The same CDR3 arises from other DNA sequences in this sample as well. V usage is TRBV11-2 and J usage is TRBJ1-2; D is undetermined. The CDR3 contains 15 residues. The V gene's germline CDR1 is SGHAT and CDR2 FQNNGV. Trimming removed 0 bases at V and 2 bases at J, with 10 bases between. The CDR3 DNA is TGTGCCAGCAGCTTAGATCGGGAGGGAAACTATGGCTACACCTTC. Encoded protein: CASSLDREGNYGYTF. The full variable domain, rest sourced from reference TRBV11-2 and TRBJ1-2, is EAGVAQSPRYKIIEKRQSVAFWCNPISGHATLYWYQQILGQGPKLLIQFQNNGVVDDSQLPKDRFSAERLKGVDSTLKIQPAKLEDSAVYLCASSLDREGNYGYTFGSGTRLTVV.

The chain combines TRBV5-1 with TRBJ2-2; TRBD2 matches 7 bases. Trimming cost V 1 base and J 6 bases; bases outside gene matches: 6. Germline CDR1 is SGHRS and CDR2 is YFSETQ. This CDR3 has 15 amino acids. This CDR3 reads CASSLTGGSPGELFF. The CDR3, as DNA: TGCGCCAGCAGCTTGACGGGAGGTTCGCCCGGGGAGCTGTTTTTT.

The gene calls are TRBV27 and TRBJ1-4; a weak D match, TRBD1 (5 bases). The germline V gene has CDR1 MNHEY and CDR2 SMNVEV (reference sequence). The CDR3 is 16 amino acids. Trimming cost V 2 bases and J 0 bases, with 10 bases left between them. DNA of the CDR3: TGTGCCAGCAGTTTAGGGGGGAAGTCAACTAATGAAAAACTGTTTTTT. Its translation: CASSLGGKSTNEKLFF.